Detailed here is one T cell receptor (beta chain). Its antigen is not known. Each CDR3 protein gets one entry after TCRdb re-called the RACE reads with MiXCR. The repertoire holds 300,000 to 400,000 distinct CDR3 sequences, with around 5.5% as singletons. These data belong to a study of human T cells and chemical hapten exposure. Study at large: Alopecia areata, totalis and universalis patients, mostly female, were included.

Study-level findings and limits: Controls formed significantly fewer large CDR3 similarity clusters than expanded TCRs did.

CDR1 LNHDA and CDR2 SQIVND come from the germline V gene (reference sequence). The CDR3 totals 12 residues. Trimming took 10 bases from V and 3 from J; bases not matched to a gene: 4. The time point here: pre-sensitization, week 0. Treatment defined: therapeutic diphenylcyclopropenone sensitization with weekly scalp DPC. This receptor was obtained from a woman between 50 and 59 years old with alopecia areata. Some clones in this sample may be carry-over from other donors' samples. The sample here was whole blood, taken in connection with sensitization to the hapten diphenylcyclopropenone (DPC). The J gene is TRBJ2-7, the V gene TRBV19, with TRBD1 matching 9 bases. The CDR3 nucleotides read TGTGCCACCCGGGACAGGGTCTACGAGCAGTACTTC. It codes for CATRDRVYEQYF.